The clone carrying this T cell receptor beta chain was counted only a few times. Germline CDR1 is LGHDT and CDR2 is YNNKEL (reference sequence). This CDR3 has 13 residues. The V gene end was trimmed by 1 base and the J gene end by 6 bases; junction bases not matched to a gene: 3. Sequencing was performed with immunoSEQ multiplex PCR; in TCRdb, only in-frame clones are kept and a portion is missing. Here the sample spans about 14,000 clones, more than 65% being singletons. The entry originates in a study of blood T cell repertoires in COVID-19. For the study at large: Sample material is recorded as cDNA or gDNA derived from T cells, B-cell-depleted T cells, or PBMCs.

The sequence was obtained from a human donor in a cohort sampled during active COVID-19. Sequenced material: peripheral blood. This chain connects TRBV3-1 (or the pseudogene TRBV3-2) to TRBJ2-7, with 7 nucleotides matching TRBD1. The CDR3 nucleotides read TGTGCCAGCAGCCAAGTGACAGGGACCGAGCAGTACTTC. Translated, it gives CASSQVTGTEQYF.